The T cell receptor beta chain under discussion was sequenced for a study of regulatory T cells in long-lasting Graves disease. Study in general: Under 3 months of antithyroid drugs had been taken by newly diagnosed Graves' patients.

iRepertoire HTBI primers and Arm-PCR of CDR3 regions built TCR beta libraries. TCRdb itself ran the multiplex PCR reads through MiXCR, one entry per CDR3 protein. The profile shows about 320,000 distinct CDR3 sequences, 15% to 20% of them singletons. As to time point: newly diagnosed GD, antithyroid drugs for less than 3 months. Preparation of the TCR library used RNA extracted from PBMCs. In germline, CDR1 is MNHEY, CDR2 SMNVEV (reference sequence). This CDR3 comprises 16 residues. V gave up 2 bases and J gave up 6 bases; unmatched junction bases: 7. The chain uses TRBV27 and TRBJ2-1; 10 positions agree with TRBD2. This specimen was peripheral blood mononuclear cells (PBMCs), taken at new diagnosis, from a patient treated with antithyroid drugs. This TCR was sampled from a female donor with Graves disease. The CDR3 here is CASSLVLAGEINEQFF. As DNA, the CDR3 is TGTGCCAGCAGTTTAGTCCTAGCGGGAGAGATCAATGAGCAGTTCTTC.